This TCR beta chain came from a study of blood T cells in healthy people across ages. The authors ran a second PCR of 7 to 11 cycles using a sample-barcoded 5' primer and a J-beta primer mix. Each CDR3 protein gets one entry after TCRdb re-called the 5' RACE reads with MiXCR. The sample consists of around 800,000 distinct CDR3 sequences, around 42% of them appearing once. The CDR3 spans 13 residues. Germline-derived CDR1 and CDR2 are SGHDT and YYEEEE. This clonotype is a singleton in its sample. The sequence was collected from a man aged 55-75 years in good health. The sequencing input was blood. The V and J genes are TRBV5-6 and TRBJ2-4, with 9 bases identical to TRBD1. The DNA matches TRBJ2-7 better at its end, which makes the J call doubtful. Written as DNA, the CDR3 is TGTGCCAGCAGGTACAGGGGGCTCTACGAGCAGTACTTC. Amino acids: CASRYRGLYEQYF.